This is a list of T cell receptor beta chains from one sample in a study of shared clonotypes between healthy human individuals. Data came from immunoSEQ multiplex PCR; TCRdb stores just in-frame clones and leaves some out. There are about 2 million clones in the sample; over 85% occur only once, and 0.9% to 1.5% lies in the top ten. Sequences were obtained from naive CD8+ T cells sorted from blood. The receptors here all came from a man aged 18 to 30 in good health. The CDR3 runs from the conserved cysteine through the conserved F or W. The order of the fields is V gene, J gene, D gene, CDR3 protein. A D gene is named only where the DNA matches it firmly.

V gene: TRBV30
J gene: TRBJ2-7
D gene: TRBD1
CDR3 protein: CAWGTASYEQYF

V gene: TRBV7-9
J gene: TRBJ1-5
D gene: -
CDR3 protein: CASSRYGQLGQPQHF

V gene: TRBV13
J gene: TRBJ2-3
D gene: -
CDR3 protein: CASSLGPGAGTDTQYF

V gene: TRBV7-9
J gene: TRBJ2-7
D gene: -
CDR3 protein: CASSYRPYEQYF

V gene: TRBV5-1
J gene: TRBJ2-7
D gene: TRBD2
CDR3 protein: CASSLLGGLAGAHEQYF

V gene: TRBV9
J gene: TRBJ2-5
D gene: -
CDR3 protein: CASSSSGAPETQYF

V gene: TRBV2
J gene: TRBJ1-2
D gene: TRBD1
CDR3 protein: CASNPQGDYGYTF

V gene: TRBV6-1
J gene: TRBJ1-3
D gene: -
CDR3 protein: CASSDVPFSGNTIYF

V gene: TRBV6-5
J gene: TRBJ2-7
D gene: -
CDR3 protein: CASSSSSYEQYF

V gene: TRBV2
J gene: TRBJ1-4
D gene: -
CDR3 protein: CASREDSEWGNEKLFF

V gene: TRBV7-9
J gene: TRBJ2-5
D gene: TRBD2
CDR3 protein: CASSPPGLAGGQETQYF

V gene: TRBV19
J gene: TRBJ2-1
D gene: -
CDR3 protein: CASSPDSEGYNEQFF

V gene: TRBV27
J gene: TRBJ1-5
D gene: -
CDR3 protein: CASSNEQPLGNQPQHF

V gene: TRBV4-3
J gene: TRBJ2-1
D gene: -
CDR3 protein: CASSQDGVDSANNEQFF

V gene: TRBV7-6
J gene: TRBJ2-7
D gene: -
CDR3 protein: CASSLALEGNEQYF

V gene: TRBV7-7
J gene: TRBJ2-7
D gene: -
CDR3 protein: CASSLGAGPSYEQYF

V gene: TRBV4-1
J gene: TRBJ2-1
D gene: -
CDR3 protein: CASSSSPGLGEQFF

V gene: TRBV11-2
J gene: TRBJ2-5
D gene: -
CDR3 protein: CASSSSDGDQETQYF

V gene: TRBV27
J gene: TRBJ2-7
D gene: -
CDR3 protein: CASSLSADTYEQYF

V gene: TRBV6-5
J gene: TRBJ1-1
D gene: -
CDR3 protein: CASSYGTSTEAFF

V gene: TRBV7-6
J gene: TRBJ1-5
D gene: TRBD1
CDR3 protein: CASSLADRGHQPQHF

V gene: TRBV14
J gene: TRBJ2-7
D gene: -
CDR3 protein: CASSPHGQGPVYEQYF

V gene: TRBV28
J gene: TRBJ2-2
D gene: -
CDR3 protein: CASSWGTGELFF

V gene: TRBV5-1
J gene: TRBJ2-5
D gene: -
CDR3 protein: CASSLERRKMETQYF

V gene: TRBV5-6
J gene: TRBJ1-1
D gene: -
CDR3 protein: CASSLTENTEAFF

V gene: TRBV4-1
J gene: TRBJ1-1
D gene: -
CDR3 protein: CASSQVDGPGTEAFF

V gene: TRBV11-1
J gene: TRBJ2-7
D gene: -
CDR3 protein: CASSFFRGEEQYF

V gene: TRBV11-3
J gene: TRBJ2-7
D gene: -
CDR3 protein: CASSLASGYEQYF

V gene: TRBV6-5
J gene: TRBJ2-4
D gene: -
CDR3 protein: CASSLMSGAKNIQYF

V gene: TRBV19
J gene: TRBJ1-4
D gene: -
CDR3 protein: CASSPMGGAVEKLFF

V gene: TRBV28
J gene: TRBJ2-5
D gene: -
CDR3 protein: CAAREDETQYF

V gene: TRBV15
J gene: TRBJ2-7
D gene: -
CDR3 protein: CATSAGTLPYEQYF

V gene: TRBV7-6
J gene: TRBJ1-1
D gene: TRBD1
CDR3 protein: CASSSGTAKGNTEAFF

V gene: TRBV13
J gene: TRBJ1-2
D gene: -
CDR3 protein: CASRQGSYGYTF

V gene: TRBV5-5
J gene: TRBJ1-1
D gene: -
CDR3 protein: CASSWTGTDYNTEAFF

V gene: TRBV5-6
J gene: TRBJ2-7
D gene: TRBD1
CDR3 protein: CASSFDLAGGPTYEQYF

V gene: TRBV13
J gene: TRBJ2-2
D gene: TRBD1
CDR3 protein: CASTETGRAGELFF

V gene: TRBV9
J gene: TRBJ1-1
D gene: TRBD1
CDR3 protein: CASSAGTDDTEAFF

V gene: TRBV13
J gene: TRBJ1-3
D gene: -
CDR3 protein: CASSLESTRAGNTIYF

V gene: TRBV7-2
J gene: TRBJ2-1
D gene: -
CDR3 protein: CASSPKSSYNEQFF